This T cell receptor (beta chain) stems from a study of blood T cell repertoires in COVID-19. Study-wide background: PBMCs, B-cell-depleted T cells, or T cells were the source of the cDNA or gDNA that made up the material.

Original processing methods: Amplification of reference gene primers was used by the study to estimate nucleated cell counts. The repertoire was sequenced with immunoSEQ multiplex PCR; TCRdb's copy has only in-frame clones and lacks some. D and trimming come from the DNA, and the V and J calls and clone size come from that table. The sample carries about 370,000 clones, roughly 90% recorded once. Seattle participants joined during active infection and were tracked over time. Trimming at V came to 0 bases and at J to 5 bases, leaving 7 bases not matched to a gene. In germline, CDR1 is LGHNA, CDR2 YNFKEQ. The CDR3 totals 16 residues.

The sequence derives from a woman aged 25 to 39 with COVID-19, enrolled during active disease. The sample comprised peripheral blood. This chain joins TRBV4-2 and TRBJ2-1; 7 bases fit TRBD2. CDR3 amino acids: CASSQDTQRGDNEQFF. The CDR3 DNA reads TGTGCCAGCAGCCAAGATACGCAGCGGGGCGACAATGAGCAGTTCTTC.